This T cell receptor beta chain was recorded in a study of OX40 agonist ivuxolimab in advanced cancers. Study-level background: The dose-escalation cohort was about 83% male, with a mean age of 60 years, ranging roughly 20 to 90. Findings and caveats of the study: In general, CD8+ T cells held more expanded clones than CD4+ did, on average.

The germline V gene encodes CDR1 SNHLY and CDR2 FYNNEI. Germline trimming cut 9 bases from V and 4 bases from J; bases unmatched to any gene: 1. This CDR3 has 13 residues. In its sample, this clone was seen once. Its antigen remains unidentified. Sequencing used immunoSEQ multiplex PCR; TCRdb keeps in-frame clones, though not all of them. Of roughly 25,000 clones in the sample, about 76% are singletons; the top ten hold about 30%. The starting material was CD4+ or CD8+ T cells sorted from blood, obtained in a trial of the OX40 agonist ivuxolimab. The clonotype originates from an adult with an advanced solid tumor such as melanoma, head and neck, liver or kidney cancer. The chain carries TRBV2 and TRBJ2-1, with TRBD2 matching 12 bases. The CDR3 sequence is CARGLAGYNEQFF. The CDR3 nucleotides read TGTGCCAGAGGACTAGCGGGATACAATGAGCAGTTCTTC.